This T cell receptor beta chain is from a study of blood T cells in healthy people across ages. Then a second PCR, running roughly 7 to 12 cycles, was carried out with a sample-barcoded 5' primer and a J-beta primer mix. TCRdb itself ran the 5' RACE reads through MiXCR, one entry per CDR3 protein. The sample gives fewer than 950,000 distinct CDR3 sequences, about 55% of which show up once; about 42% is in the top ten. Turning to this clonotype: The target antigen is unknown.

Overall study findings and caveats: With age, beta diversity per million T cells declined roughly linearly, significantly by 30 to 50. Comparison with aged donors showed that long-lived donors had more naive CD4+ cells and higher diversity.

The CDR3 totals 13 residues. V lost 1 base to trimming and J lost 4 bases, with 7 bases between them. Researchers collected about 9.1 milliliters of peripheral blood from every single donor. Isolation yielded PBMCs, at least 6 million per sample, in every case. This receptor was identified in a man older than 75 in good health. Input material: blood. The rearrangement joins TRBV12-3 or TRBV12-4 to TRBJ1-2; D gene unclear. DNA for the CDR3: TGTGCCAGCAGTTTAGAGGGAGTCTATGGCTACACCTTC. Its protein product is CASSLEGVYGYTF.